These T cell receptor beta chains were read from a single sample in a study of CD8+ T cells in alopecia areata. The table came from immunoSEQ multiplex PCR; TCRdb's copy has only in-frame clones and leaves some out. The sample holds a few hundred thousand clones; roughly two fifths are singletons and the top ten take 0.48%. The source was CD4+ T cells sorted from blood, collected between weeks 30 and 35, from a patient treated with tofacitinib. The receptors here all came from a human donor with alopecia areata. Each CDR3 is given with its conserved first and last residue. A D gene is named only where the DNA matches it firmly. Expanded clones get a size class; other rows say once, few or many, or leave the size out.

v_gene: TRBV4-1; d_gene: TRBD1; j_gene: TRBJ2-7; abundance: .; CDR3aa: CASSQLASRDSYEQYF; CDR3nt: TGCGCCAGCAGCCAGCTTGCCTCCCGGGACAGCTACGAGCAGTACTTC
v_gene: TRBV5-1; d_gene: .; j_gene: TRBJ2-5; abundance: once; CDR3aa: CASSLLGQSQETQYF; CDR3nt: TGCGCCAGCAGCCTACTCGGGCAGTCCCAAGAGACCCAGTACTTC
v_gene: TRBV9; d_gene: .; j_gene: TRBJ1-1; abundance: .; CDR3aa: CASSVMTGNTEAFF; CDR3nt: TGTGCCAGCAGCGTTATGACAGGGAACACTGAAGCTTTCTTT
v_gene: TRBV30; d_gene: .; j_gene: TRBJ1-2; abundance: .; CDR3aa: CAWSVGGSNYGYTF; CDR3nt: TGTGCCTGGAGTGTAGGTGGATCTAACTATGGCTACACCTTC
v_gene: TRBV30; d_gene: .; j_gene: TRBJ1-2; abundance: few; CDR3aa: CAWSPTGNYGYTF; CDR3nt: TGTGCCTGGAGTCCGACGGGAAACTATGGCTACACCTTC
v_gene: TRBV19; d_gene: .; j_gene: TRBJ2-7; abundance: few; CDR3aa: CASSAPALTARYEQYF; CDR3nt: TGTGCCAGTAGTGCCCCAGCCCTGACAGCAAGGTACGAGCAGTACTTC
v_gene: TRBV5-1; d_gene: .; j_gene: TRBJ2-7; abundance: .; CDR3aa: CASSPTGTDEQYF; CDR3nt: TGCGCCAGCAGCCCGACAGGAACCGACGAGCAGTACTTC
v_gene: TRBV29-1; d_gene: .; j_gene: TRBJ2-7; abundance: few; CDR3aa: CSVRGLYEQYF; CDR3nt: TGCAGCGTTCGGGGACTCTACGAGCAGTACTTC
v_gene: TRBV15; d_gene: .; j_gene: TRBJ1-5; abundance: few; CDR3aa: CATSRRNPAGRNQPQHF; CDR3nt: TGTGCCACCAGCAGACGCAACCCGGCGGGGCGCAATCAGCCCCAGCATTTT
v_gene: TRBV19; d_gene: .; j_gene: TRBJ2-2; abundance: .; CDR3aa: CASRIDRNTGELFF; CDR3nt: TGTGCCAGTAGAATAGACAGGAACACCGGGGAGCTGTTTTTT
v_gene: TRBV29-1; d_gene: .; j_gene: TRBJ1-1; abundance: .; CDR3aa: CSVLLPGAFF; CDR3nt: TGCAGCGTTCTGCTCCCTGGGGCTTTCTTT
v_gene: TRBV18; d_gene: .; j_gene: TRBJ1-2; abundance: .; CDR3aa: CASSPPVTGGYTF; CDR3nt: TGTGCCAGCTCACCACCGGTGACAGGAGGCTACACCTTC
v_gene: TRBV4-1; d_gene: .; j_gene: TRBJ2-7; abundance: .; CDR3aa: CASSQELVSSYEQYF; CDR3nt: TGCGCCAGCAGCCAAGAATTGGTCAGCTCCTACGAGCAGTACTTC
v_gene: TRBV9; d_gene: .; j_gene: TRBJ1-1; abundance: once; CDR3aa: CASSGPYTEAFF; CDR3nt: TGTGCCAGCAGCGGGCCGTACACTGAAGCTTTCTTT